This TCR beta chain was sequenced in a study of cytomegalovirus exposure and HLA in healthy donors (dated 2017 in TCRdb). About the study as a whole: The roughly 670 repertoires of the first cohort and the 110 or so validation repertoires were produced on the same platform, according to a later analysis. The study was designed to test whether signatures of past pathogen exposure could be identified by cataloging public T cell receptors. In addition to the first cohort of approximately 670 subjects, a separate validation cohort of approximately 120 different subjects was used. To predict cytomegalovirus infection status, the study brought together high-throughput TCR immunosequencing, statistical association of individual TCRs with disease status, and machine learning.

Looking up the germline V gene yields CDR1 SGHAT and CDR2 FQNNGV. The CDR3 measures 14 amino acids from cysteine to phenylalanine. The retained sequence is limited to the CDR3, 42 bases, with the frame set at the first base. From V the trimming removes 1 base and from J it removes 10 bases, while the gene matches leave 4 bases of the junction unaccounted for. General study outcomes and caveats: The authors suggested that the approach could potentially be extended to other disease states and immunological phenotypes. A later analysis had no HLA typing for the validation cohort, so co-occurrence there was scored across all 130 or so repertoires. Of the cluster scores, 85% to 95% were above 0 in a later analysis, which found that TCRs clustered in the first cohort also tended to co-occur in the approximately 110 validation repertoires. In vitro tests confirmed that a few of the cytomegalovirus-associated TCR beta chains recognize cytomegalovirus antigens. Cytomegalovirus status was reported to be diagnosed by the classifier with high specificity and sensitivity in both the original and validation cohorts. While some public TCRs were present in many individuals, most TCR sequences turned up only very rarely across donors. The study gave a list of some 150 TCR beta chains associated with cytomegalovirus.

Library preparation used the immunoSEQ multiplex PCR assay. In the source study's methods: A statistical classification framework was built to diagnose cytomegalovirus status from the catalog of TCR beta chain sequences. Sourced from immuneACCESS, this table was stored by TCRdb with only in-frame sequences that have V and J called. A share of the clones is absent; for the studies checked, an unresolved V gene accounts for under half, and the remainder has no known explanation. V, J and clone size are those of that table, while D and trimming were read from the DNA. The sample records roughly 110,000 clones, about nine tenths of which are singletons. More than 1.5% of the sample lies in the top ten. The donors were included in the validation cohort of 130 or so subjects, a group kept apart from the roughly 670-subject first cohort. Of note for this clone: Its antigen remains undetermined. No much larger clone exists at a distance of one base, and base qualities are not known.

Sequencing used PBMCs. The sequence derives from a woman aged 18 to 35 in good health and CMV-seropositive. Rearrangement joined TRBV11-2 to TRBJ2-1, with 10 bases in between that match TRBD1. In nucleotide form, the sequence is TGTGCCAGCAGCTTAGGACAGGGGGCAAACGAGCAGTTCTTC. Translation gives CASSLGQGANEQFF.